This T cell receptor (beta chain) is drawn from a study of T cell responses to AZD1222 COVID-19 vaccine. The CDR3 is 14 amino acids. In germline, CDR1 is LNHDA, CDR2 SQIVND (reference sequence). V dropped 6 bases and J dropped 5; count of bases not matched to a gene: 5. Findings and limits, study-wide: The number of AZD1222 recipients seropositive at baseline was only 5 to 7.

Sequenced by immunoSEQ multiplex PCR; TCRdb stores in-frame clones only, minus some. The sample lists roughly 140,000 clones, around 89% occurring once. With regard to this clone: Its specificity is unknown.

The chain carries TRBV19 and TRBJ2-2; 8 positions agree with TRBD1. This clonotype was sampled from an adult in good health. The sequencing here drew on peripheral blood, taken on day 0 of AZD1222 vaccination. Written as DNA, the CDR3 is TGTGCCAGTAGCTGGACAGGGCAAACCGGGGAGCTGTTTTTT. As protein: CASSWTGQTGELFF. The variable domain in full, completed from reference TRBV19 and TRBJ2-2, reads DGGITQSPKYLFRKEGQNVTLSCEQNLNHDAMYWYRQDPGQGLRLIYYSQIVNDFQKGDIAEGYSVSREKKESFPLTVTSAQKNPTAFYLCASSWTGQTGELFFGEGSRLTVL.